The clone carrying this T cell receptor beta chain has at least ten counts. Per the original data handling: Amplification of reference gene primers provided the estimated nucleated cell counts. Sequenced by immunoSEQ multiplex PCR; TCRdb stores in-frame clones only, minus some. From that table come the V and J calls and clone size; the DNA was used to work out D and trimming. Of some 120,000 clones listed, around 87% were seen once; the top ten hold more than 3.5%. The data were obtained in a study of blood T cell repertoires in COVID-19. Turning to the study itself: Acute and convalescent COVID-19 specimens originated in the United States, Italy and Spain. T cells, B-cell-depleted T cells, or PBMCs supplied cDNA or gDNA.

The receptor was isolated from a woman aged 55-70 years with acute or convalescent COVID-19. Material for sequencing was peripheral blood.

CDR3 loop: CASSIAGRAQFF. For the CDR3, the DNA is TGTGCCAGTAGTATAGCCGGGAGGGCGCAGTTCTTC. The J gene is TRBJ2-1, the V gene TRBV19, with 8 nucleotides matching TRBD2. CDR3 length equals 12 residues. J lost 12 bases, V lost 1 base, and 2 bases had no gene match. CDR1 and CDR2 (germline): LNHDA, SQIVND (reference sequence).